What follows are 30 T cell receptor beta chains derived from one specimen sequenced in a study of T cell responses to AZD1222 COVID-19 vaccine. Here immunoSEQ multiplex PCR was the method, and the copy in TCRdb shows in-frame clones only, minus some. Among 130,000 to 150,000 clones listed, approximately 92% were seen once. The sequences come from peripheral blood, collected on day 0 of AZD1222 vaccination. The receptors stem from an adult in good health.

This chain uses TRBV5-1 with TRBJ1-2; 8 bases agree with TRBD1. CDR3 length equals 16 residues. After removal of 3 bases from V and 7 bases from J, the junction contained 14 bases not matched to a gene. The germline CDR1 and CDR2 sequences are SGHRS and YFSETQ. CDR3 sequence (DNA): TGCGCCAGCAGCTCCGACCCTGGACAGGGTGAGATTGGCTACACCTTC. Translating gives CASSSDPGQGEIGYTF. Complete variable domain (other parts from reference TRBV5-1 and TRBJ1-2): KAGVTQTPRYLIKTRGQQVTLSCSPISGHRSVSWYQQTPGQGLQFLFEYFSETQRNKGNFPGRFSGRQFSNSRSEMNVSTLELGDSALYLCASSSDPGQGEIGYTFGSGTRLTVV.

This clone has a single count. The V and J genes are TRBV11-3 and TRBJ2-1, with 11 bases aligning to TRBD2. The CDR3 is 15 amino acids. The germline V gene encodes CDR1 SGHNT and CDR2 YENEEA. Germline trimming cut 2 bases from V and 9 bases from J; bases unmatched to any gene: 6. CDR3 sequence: CASSLRTSGSGEQFF. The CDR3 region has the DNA TGTGCCAGCAGCTTAAGAACTAGCGGGAGTGGTGAGCAGTTCTTC.

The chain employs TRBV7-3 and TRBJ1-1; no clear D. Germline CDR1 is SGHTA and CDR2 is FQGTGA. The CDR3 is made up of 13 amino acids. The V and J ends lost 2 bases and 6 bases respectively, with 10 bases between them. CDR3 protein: CASSLGVSAEAFF. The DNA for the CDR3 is TGTGCCAGCAGCTTAGGGGTTTCGGCTGAAGCTTTCTTT.

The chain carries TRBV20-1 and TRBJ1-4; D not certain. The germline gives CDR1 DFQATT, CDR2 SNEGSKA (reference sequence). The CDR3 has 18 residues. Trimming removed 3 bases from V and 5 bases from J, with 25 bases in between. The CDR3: CSASSVPLLEWSNEKLFF. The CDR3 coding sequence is TGCAGTGCTAGTTCCGTGCCGTTGTTGGAATGGAGCAATGAAAAACTGTTTTTT.

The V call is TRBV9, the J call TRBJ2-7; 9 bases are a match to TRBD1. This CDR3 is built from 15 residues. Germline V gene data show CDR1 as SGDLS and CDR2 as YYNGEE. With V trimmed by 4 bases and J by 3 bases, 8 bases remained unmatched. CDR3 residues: CASSPGQGNFYEQYF. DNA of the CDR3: TGTGCCAGCAGCCCCGGACAGGGGAATTTCTACGAGCAGTACTTC.

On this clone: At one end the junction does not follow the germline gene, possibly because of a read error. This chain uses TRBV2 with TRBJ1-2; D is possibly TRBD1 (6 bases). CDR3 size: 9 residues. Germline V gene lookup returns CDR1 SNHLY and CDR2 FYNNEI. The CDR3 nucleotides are TGTGCCAGCAGCCAGGGGAACCCCTTC. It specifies CASSQGNPF.

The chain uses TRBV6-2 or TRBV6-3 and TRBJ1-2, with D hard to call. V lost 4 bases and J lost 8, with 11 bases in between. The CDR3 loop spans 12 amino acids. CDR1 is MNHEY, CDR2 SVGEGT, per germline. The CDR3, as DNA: TGTGCCAGCAGTTTCCTGAATGGAGGCTACACCTTC. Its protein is CASSFLNGGYTF.

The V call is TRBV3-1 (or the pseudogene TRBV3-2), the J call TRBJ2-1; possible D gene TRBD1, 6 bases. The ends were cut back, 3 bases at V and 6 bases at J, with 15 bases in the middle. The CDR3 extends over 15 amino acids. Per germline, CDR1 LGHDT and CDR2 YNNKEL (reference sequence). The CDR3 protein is CASSQVPLGGNEQFF. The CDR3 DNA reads TGTGCCAGCAGCCAGGTCCCTTTAGGGGGCAATGAGCAGTTCTTC.

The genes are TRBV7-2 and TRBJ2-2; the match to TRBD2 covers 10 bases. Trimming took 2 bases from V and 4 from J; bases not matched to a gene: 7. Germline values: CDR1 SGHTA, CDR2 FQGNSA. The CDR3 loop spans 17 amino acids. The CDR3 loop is CASSLRASGRPTGELFF. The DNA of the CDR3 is TGTGCCAGCAGCTTAAGAGCTAGCGGGAGACCCACCGGGGAGCTGTTTTTT.

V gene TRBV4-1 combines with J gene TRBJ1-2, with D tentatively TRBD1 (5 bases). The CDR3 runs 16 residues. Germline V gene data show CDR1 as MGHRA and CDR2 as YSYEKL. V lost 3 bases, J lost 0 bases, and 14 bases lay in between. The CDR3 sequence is CASSQGGPSANYGYTF. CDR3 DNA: TGCGCCAGCAGCCAGGGGGGACCGTCAGCTAACTATGGCTACACCTTC.

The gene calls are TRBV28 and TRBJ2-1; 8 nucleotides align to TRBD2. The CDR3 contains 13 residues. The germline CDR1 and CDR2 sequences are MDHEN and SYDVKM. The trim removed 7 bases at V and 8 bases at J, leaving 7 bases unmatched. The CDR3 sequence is CASKAGGWDEQFF. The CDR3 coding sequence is TGTGCCAGCAAGGCGGGAGGTTGGGATGAGCAGTTCTTC.

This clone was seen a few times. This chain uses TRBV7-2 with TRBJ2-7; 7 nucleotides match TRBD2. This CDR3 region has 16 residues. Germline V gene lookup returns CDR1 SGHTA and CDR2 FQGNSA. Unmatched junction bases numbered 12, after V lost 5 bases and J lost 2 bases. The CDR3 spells CASSVSGGSVAYEQYF. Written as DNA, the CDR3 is TGTGCCAGCAGCGTTTCGGGGGGTTCCGTGGCCTACGAGCAGTACTTC.

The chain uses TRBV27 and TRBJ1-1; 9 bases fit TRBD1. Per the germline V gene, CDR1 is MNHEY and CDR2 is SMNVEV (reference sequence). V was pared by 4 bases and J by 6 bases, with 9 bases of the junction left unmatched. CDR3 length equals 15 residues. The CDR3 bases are TGTGCCAGCAGTTCCTTCTCTAGGACAGGGGCTGAAGCTTTCTTT. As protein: CASSSFSRTGAEAFF.

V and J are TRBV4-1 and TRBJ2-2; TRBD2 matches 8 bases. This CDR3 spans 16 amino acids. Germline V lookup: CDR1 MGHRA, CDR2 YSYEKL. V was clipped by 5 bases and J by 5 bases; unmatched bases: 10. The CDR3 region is CASSYTGTRGTGELFF. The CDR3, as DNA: TGCGCCAGCAGCTACACCGGGACTAGGGGGACCGGGGAGCTGTTTTTT.

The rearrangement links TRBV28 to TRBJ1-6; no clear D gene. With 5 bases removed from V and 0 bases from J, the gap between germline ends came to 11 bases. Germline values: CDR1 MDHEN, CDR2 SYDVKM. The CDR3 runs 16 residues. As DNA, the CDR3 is TGTGCCAGCAGTCCCACTGTAGTCTCCTATAATTCACCCCTCCACTTT. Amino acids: CASSPTVVSYNSPLHF.

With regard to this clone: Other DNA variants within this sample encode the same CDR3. For the CDR3, the DNA is TGCGCCAGCAGCACCGGACAGAATAATTCACCCCTCCACTTT. Translation gives CASSTGQNNSPLHF. The V call is TRBV5-1, the J call TRBJ1-6; maybe TRBD1 (6 bases). The CDR3 spans 14 residues. CDR1 is SGHRS, CDR2 YFSETQ, per germline. The V end was cut by 4 bases, the J end by 5 bases, with 10 bases between.

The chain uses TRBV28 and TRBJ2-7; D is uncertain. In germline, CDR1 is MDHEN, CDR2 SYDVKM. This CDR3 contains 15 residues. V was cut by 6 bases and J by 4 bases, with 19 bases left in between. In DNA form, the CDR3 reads TGTGCCAGCAGCCGCCCCAACCCTAAGGGATACGAGCAGTACTTC. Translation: CASSRPNPKGYEQYF.

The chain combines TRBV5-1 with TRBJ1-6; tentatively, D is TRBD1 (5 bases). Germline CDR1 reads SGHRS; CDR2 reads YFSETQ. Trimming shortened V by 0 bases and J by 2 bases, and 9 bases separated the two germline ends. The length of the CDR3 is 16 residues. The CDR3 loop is CASSLAGSTYNSPLHF. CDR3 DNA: TGCGCCAGCAGCTTGGCAGGGTCGACCTATAATTCACCCCTCCACTTT.

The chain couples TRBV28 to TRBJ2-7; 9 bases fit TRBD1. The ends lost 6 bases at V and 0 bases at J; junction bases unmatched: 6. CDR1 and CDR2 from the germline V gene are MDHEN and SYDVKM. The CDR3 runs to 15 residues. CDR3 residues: CASRGQGEGSYEQYF. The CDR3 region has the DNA TGTGCCAGCAGGGGACAGGGAGAGGGCTCCTACGAGCAGTACTTC.

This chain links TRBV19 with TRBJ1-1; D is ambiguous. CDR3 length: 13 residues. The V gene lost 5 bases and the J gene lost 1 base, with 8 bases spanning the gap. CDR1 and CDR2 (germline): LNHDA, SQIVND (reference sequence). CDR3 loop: CASSLGENTEAFF. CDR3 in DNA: TGTGCCAGTAGTTTGGGAGAGAACACTGAAGCTTTCTTT.

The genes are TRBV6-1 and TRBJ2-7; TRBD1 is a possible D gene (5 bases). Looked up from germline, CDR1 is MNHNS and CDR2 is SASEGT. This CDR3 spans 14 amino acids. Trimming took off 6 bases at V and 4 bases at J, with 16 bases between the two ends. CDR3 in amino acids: CASRPSQGSYEQYF. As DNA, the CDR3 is TGTGCCAGCAGACCGAGCCAGGGCTCTTACGAGCAGTACTTC.

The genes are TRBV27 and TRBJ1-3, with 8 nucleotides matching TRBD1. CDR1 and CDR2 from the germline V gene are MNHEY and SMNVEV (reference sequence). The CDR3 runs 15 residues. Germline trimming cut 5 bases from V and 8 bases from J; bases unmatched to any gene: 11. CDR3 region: CASSPRQGLVDTIYF. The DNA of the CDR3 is TGTGCCAGCAGTCCACGACAGGGGTTGGTGGACACCATATATTTT.

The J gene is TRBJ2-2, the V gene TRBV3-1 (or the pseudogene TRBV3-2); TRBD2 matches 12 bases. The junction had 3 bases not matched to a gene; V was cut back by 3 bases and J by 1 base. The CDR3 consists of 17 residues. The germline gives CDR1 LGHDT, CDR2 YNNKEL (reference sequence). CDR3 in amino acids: CASSQILAGGNTGELFF. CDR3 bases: TGTGCCAGCAGCCAGATACTAGCGGGGGGGAACACCGGGGAGCTGTTTTTT.

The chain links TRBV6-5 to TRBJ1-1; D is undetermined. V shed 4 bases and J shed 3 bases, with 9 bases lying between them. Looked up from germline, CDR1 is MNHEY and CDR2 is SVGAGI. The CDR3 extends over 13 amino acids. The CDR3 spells CASSSRGDTEAFF. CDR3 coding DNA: TGTGCCAGCAGTTCCCGTGGTGACACTGAAGCTTTCTTT.

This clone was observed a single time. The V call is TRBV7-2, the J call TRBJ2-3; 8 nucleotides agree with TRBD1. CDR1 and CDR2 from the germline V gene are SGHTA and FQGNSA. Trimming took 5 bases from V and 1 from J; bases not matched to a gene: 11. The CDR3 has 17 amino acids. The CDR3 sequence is CASSPGRDRGGTDTQYF. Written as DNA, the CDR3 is TGTGCCAGCAGCCCAGGCCGCGACAGGGGCGGCACAGATACGCAGTATTTT.

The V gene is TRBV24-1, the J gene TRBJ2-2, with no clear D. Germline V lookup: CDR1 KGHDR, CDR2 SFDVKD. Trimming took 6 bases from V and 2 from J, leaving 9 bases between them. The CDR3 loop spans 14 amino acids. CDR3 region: CATSRTSNTGELFF. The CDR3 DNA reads TGTGCCACCAGTAGGACCTCTAACACCGGGGAGCTGTTTTTT.

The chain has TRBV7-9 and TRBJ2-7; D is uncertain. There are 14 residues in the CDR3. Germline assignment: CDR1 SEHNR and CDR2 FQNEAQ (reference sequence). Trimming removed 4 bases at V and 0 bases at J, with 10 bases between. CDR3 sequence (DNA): TGTGCCAGCAGCTCCTCGATACACTCCTACGAGCAGTACTTC. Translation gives CASSSSIHSYEQYF.

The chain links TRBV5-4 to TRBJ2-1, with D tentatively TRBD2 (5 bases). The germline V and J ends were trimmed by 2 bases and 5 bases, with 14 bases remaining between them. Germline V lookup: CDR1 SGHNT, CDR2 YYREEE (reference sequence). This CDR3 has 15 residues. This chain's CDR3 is CASSFPRGGNNEQFF. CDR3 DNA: TGTGCCAGCAGCTTCCCCCGGGGTGGGAACAATGAGCAGTTCTTC.

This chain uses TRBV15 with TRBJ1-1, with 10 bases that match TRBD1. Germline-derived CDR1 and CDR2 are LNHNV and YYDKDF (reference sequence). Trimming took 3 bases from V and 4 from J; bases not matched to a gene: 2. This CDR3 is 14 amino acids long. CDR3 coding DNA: TGTGCCACCAGCAGCCGGACAGGGGGCACTGAAGCTTTCTTT. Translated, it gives CATSSRTGGTEAFF.

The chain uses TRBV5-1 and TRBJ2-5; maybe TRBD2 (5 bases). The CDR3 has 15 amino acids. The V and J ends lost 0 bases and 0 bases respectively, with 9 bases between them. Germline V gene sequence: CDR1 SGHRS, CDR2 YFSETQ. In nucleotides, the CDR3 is TGCGCCAGCAGCTTGGCCGGCGGGTACCAAGAGACCCAGTACTTC. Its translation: CASSLAGGYQETQYF.